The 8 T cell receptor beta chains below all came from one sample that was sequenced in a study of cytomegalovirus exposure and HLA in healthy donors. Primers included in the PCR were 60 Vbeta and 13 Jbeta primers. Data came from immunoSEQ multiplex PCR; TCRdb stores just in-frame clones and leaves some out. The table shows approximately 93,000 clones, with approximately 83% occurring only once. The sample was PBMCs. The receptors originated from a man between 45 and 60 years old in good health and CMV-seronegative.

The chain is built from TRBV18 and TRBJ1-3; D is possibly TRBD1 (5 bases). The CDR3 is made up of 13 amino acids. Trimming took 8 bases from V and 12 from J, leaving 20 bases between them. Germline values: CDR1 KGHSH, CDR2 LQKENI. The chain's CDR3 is CASRRDRVENIYF. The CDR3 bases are TGTGCCAGCCGGAGGGACCGCGTCGAGAACATATATTTT. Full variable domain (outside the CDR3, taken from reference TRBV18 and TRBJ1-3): NAGVMQNPRHLVRRRGQEARLRCSPMKGHSHVYWYRQLPEEGLKFMVYLQKENIIDESGMPKERFSAEFPKEGPSILRIQQVVRGDSAAYFCASRRDRVENIYFGEGSWLTVV.

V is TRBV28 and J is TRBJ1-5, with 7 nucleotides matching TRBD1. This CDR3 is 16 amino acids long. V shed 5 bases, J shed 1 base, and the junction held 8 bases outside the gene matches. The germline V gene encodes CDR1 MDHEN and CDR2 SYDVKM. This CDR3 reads CASSASGQLSNQPQHF. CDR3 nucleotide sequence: TGTGCCAGCAGTGCCTCGGGACAGCTCAGCAATCAGCCCCAGCATTTT.

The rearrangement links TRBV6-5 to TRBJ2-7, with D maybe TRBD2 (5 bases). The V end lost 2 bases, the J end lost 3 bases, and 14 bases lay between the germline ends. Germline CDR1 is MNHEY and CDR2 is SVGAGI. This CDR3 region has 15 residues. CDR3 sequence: CASSYEGTLYYEQYF. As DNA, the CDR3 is TGTGCCAGCAGTTACGAGGGTACCCTGTACTACGAGCAGTACTTC.

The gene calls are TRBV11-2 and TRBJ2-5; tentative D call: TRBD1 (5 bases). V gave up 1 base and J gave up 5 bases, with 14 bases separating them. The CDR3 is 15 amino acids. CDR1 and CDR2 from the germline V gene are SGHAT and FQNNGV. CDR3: CASSLVWGKQETQYF. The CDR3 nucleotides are TGTGCCAGCAGCTTAGTATGGGGCAAACAGGAGACCCAGTACTTC.

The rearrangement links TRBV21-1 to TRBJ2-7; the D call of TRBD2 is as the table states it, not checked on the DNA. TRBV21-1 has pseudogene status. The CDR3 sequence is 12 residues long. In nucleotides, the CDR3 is TGTGCCAGCAGCAATATGGAGGACGAGCAGTACTTC. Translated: CASSNMEDEQYF.

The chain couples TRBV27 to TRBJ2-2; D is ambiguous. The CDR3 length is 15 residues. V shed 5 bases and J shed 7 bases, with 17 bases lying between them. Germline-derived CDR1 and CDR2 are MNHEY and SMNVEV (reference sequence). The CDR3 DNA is TGTGCCAGCAGTCCCTACAGACCAGTCGGCGGGGAGCTGTTTTTT. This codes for CASSPYRPVGGELFF.

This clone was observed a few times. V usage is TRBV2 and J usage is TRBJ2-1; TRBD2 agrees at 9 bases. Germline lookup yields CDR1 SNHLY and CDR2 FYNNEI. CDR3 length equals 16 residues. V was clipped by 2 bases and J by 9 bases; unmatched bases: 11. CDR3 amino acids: CASSEPASGMFSEQFF. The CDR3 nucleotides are TGTGCCAGCAGTGAACCGGCTAGCGGGATGTTTAGTGAGCAGTTCTTC. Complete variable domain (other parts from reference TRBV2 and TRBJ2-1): EPEVTQTPSHQVTQMGQEVILRCVPISNHLYFYWYRQILGQKVEFLVSFYNNEISEKSEIFDDQFSVERPDGSNFTLKIRSTKLEDSAMYFCASSEPASGMFSEQFFGPGTRLTVL.

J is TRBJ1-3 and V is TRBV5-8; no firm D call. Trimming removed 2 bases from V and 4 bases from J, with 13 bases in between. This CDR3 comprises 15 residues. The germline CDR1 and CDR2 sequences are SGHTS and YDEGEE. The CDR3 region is CASSFTHSGGNTIYF. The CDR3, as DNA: TGTGCCAGCAGCTTCACCCACTCGGGGGGAAACACCATATATTTT.